The text below deals with one T cell receptor beta chain. Its antigen is currently unknown. MiXCR was run by TCRdb on the RT-PCR reads, yielding one entry per CDR3 protein. The sample consists of fewer than 800,000 distinct CDR3 sequences, less than 20% of them appearing once. The data are from a study of response to subunit inactivated influenza vaccine. Study-wide findings and caveats: The authors proposed limited new T cell recruitment per seasonal influenza vaccination.

The germline V gene encodes CDR1 MDHEN and CDR2 SYDVKM. The CDR3 extends over 16 amino acids. Losses at the gene ends were 3 bases for V and 2 bases for J; bases not matched to a gene: 5. Source: PBMCs from blood, taken 11 to 12 days after vaccination. The J gene is TRBJ2-3, the V gene TRBV28, with 10 nucleotides matching TRBD2. The clonotype comes from a man over 45 who received an inactivated influenza vaccine. This chain's CDR3 is CASSLKRGGVTDTQYF. Written as DNA, the CDR3 is TGTGCCAGCAGTTTGAAGCGGGGGGGAGTCACAGATACGCAGTATTTT.